This T cell receptor beta chain originates from a study of T cells after posttransplantation cyclophosphamide. Study observations and caveats: TRB overlap between skin or GI tissue T cells and blood was limited.

Data came from immunoSEQ multiplex PCR; TCRdb stores just in-frame clones and leaves some out. The profile shows around 1,900 clones, 85% to 95% of them singletons. Trimming removed 9 bases from V and 3 bases from J, with 11 bases in between. The CDR3 consists of 12 residues. Germline CDR1 and CDR2: LNHDA and SQIVND (reference sequence). As for this clone: Antigen unknown.

V and J are TRBV19 and TRBJ1-2; D ambiguous. The sample was naive CD8+ T cells sorted from PBMCs. This receptor was obtained from an older woman in good health, CMV-negative, and a related stem cell transplant donor. CDR3 region: CASFGVYYGYTF. CDR3 in DNA: TGTGCCAGCTTCGGGGTATACTATGGCTACACCTTC.